Listed below are T cell receptor beta chains from one sample, sequenced in a study of blood T cell repertoires in COVID-19. Sequenced by immunoSEQ multiplex PCR; TCRdb stores in-frame clones only, minus some. Of almost 200,000 clones in the sample, 89% were seen once. Sequencing was done on a sample of PBMCs or T cells enriched from blood (not recorded which). The receptor source for this set is a woman between 18 and 29 years old who had recovered from COVID-19. Each CDR3 is given with its conserved first and last residue. The order of the fields is V gene, clone size, J gene, D gene, CDR3 length, CDR3 DNA, CDR3 protein. D genes are given only for firm matches. Not every row has a clone size; where given, it reads once, few, many or a size class.

>TRBV19|.|TRBJ2-1|TRBD2|17
TGTGCCAGTAGGGCTAGCGGGGGGCTACCGCCCTACAATGAGCAGTTCTTC
CASRASGGLPPYNEQFF
>TRBV19|.|TRBJ2-3|.|16
TGTGCCAGTAGTACCCCGACAGGAGGCGCAGCAGATACGCAGTATTTT
CASSTPTGGAADTQYF
>TRBV5-1|.|TRBJ1-1|.|14
TGCGCCAGCAGCTTAACCGGGAACGTAGCTGAAGCTTTCTTT
CASSLTGNVAEAFF
>TRBV4-1|.|TRBJ2-7|TRBD1|15
TGCGCCAGCAGCCAGCCTGGACAGGGTTTAGACGAGCAGTACTTC
CASSQPGQGLDEQYF
>TRBV5-1|once|TRBJ2-1|TRBD2|15
TGCGCCAGCAGCTTGGTGTCTAGCGGGGGGCCTGAGCAGTTCTTC
CASSLVSSGGPEQFF
>TRBV9|.|TRBJ2-3|TRBD2|15
TGTGCCAGCAGCGTAAAGGCTAGCGGGGGAGATACGCAGTATTTT
CASSVKASGGDTQYF
>TRBV19|.|TRBJ1-1|.|15
TGTGCCAGTAGGCCCCAGCGGGTAGAGAACACTGAAGCTTTCTTT
CASRPQRVENTEAFF
>TRBV30|.|TRBJ1-5|.|15
TGTGCCTGGAGAGCTTGGTGTACAGGCAATCAGCCCCAGCATTTT
CAWRAWCTGNQPQHF
>TRBV27|once|TRBJ1-2|TRBD1|16
TGTGCCAGCAGTTCCACAGGGGGAGGATTTGACTATGGCTACACCTTC
CASSSTGGGFDYGYTF
>TRBV5-3|.|TRBJ1-1|.|12
TGTGCCAGAAGCCTTTCGGGGGAGGAAGCTTTCTTT
CARSLSGEEAFF
>TRBV6-4|few|TRBJ2-1|TRBD1|16
TGTGCCAGCAGCCCGGTGGTGGACAGGGGGGTCAATGAGCAGTTCTTC
CASSPVVDRGVNEQFF
>TRBV19|.|TRBJ1-5|.|15
TGTGCCAGTAGTATTGACAGGCTACTCAATCAGCCCCAGCATTTT
CASSIDRLLNQPQHF
>TRBV10-3|.|TRBJ2-7|TRBD1|16
TGTGCCATCAGTCCCGGGACAGGGGGCGGGTCCTACGAGCAGTACTTC
CAISPGTGGGSYEQYF
>TRBV5-4|.|TRBJ2-3|TRBD2|15
TGTGCCAGCAGTGTCACTAGCGGGGCCCCCTTGGCGCAGTATTTT
CASSVTSGAPLAQYF
>TRBV12-3/TRBV12-4|.|TRBJ1-1|TRBD1|13
TGTGCCAGCAGTCGACAGGGGAGAGGTGAAGCTTTCTTT
CASSRQGRGEAFF
>TRBV28|.|TRBJ1-4|.|12
TGTGCCAGCAGGTTCGGGGGGCAGAAACTGTTTTTT
CASRFGGQKLFF
>TRBV18|.|TRBJ2-7|.|11
TGTGCCAGCTCACCGGGGGGGGGCCTGTACTTC
CASSPGGGLYF
>TRBV27|.|TRBJ2-3|TRBD2|17
TGTGCCAGCAGTTTAATAGGGACTAGCGGGGTCTCAGATACGCAGTATTTT
CASSLIGTSGVSDTQYF
>TRBV12-5|.|TRBJ1-3|.|15
TGTGCTAGTGGTCCCCCGCAGGGGCTTGGGTACACCATATATTTT
CASGPPQGLGYTIYF
>TRBV6-5|.|TRBJ2-5|TRBD2|12
TGTGCCAGTAGCGGGGGGAAAGAGACCCAGTACTTC
CASSGGKETQYF
>TRBV10-3|.|TRBJ2-7|.|12
TGTGCCATCAGTGACGGGGACTACGAGCAGTACTTC
CAISDGDYEQYF
>TRBV28|.|TRBJ1-5|.|15
TGTGCCAGCAGTTTACCCGGACAGTACAATCAGCCCCAGCATTTT
CASSLPGQYNQPQHF
>TRBV28|.|TRBJ1-6|TRBD1|15
TGTGCCAGCAGTTTATTGACAGGGGCTAATTCACCCCTCCACTTT
CASSLLTGANSPLHF
>TRBV27|.|TRBJ1-4|.|16
TGTGCCAGCAGGGCAAACGGGAGAGGACGGGGTGAAAAACTGTTTTTT
CASRANGRGRGEKLFF
>TRBV3-1/TRBV3-2|.|TRBJ2-5|.|12
TGTGCCAGCAGCTCCTCAGTGGAGACCCAGTACTTC
CASSSSVETQYF
>TRBV19|.|TRBJ2-5|.|14
TGTGCCAGTAGTACGGGCAGGGAGGTAGAGACCCAGTACTTC
CASSTGREVETQYF
>TRBV30|.|TRBJ2-5|TRBD2|13
TGTGCCTGCAAACCCCAGGGAGGGGAGACCCAGTACTTC
CACKPQGGETQYF
>TRBV6-5|.|TRBJ2-2|.|15
TGTGCCAGCAGTTACCGGCAGGGAAGGACCGGGGAGCTGTTTTTT
CASSYRQGRTGELFF
>TRBV3-1/TRBV3-2|once|TRBJ1-2|.|15
TGTGCCAGCAGCCTCAAGGGGAGGGTCCCCTATGGCTACACCTTC
CASSLKGRVPYGYTF
>TRBV27|.|TRBJ1-1|.|14
TGTGCCAGCAGTTTATGGGGGGGTCACTGGGAAGCTTTCTTT
CASSLWGGHWEAFF
>TRBV3-1/TRBV3-2|.|TRBJ2-3|TRBD2|17
TGTGCCAGCAGCCCACGAGTGACTAGCGGAGCCACAGATACGCAGTATTTT
CASSPRVTSGATDTQYF
>TRBV5-1|once|TRBJ2-1|.|14
TGCGCCAGCAGTTTTAGGGGTTCCTTTAATGAGCAGTTCTTC
CASSFRGSFNEQFF
>TRBV5-6|.|TRBJ1-3|.|13
TGTGCCAGCAGCTTTTCTGCTGGAAACACCATATATTTT
CASSFSAGNTIYF
>TRBV27|.|TRBJ1-1|.|12
TGTGCCAGTCAAACAGAGAACACTGAAGCTTTCTTT
CASQTENTEAFF
>TRBV2|few|TRBJ1-3|TRBD1|15
TGTGCCAGCAGTAACGGACAGGGCGCTGGAAACACCATATATTTT
CASSNGQGAGNTIYF
>TRBV7-2|.|TRBJ2-6|.|16
TGTGCCAGCAGCACCCGACAGGCCTCTGGGGCCAACGTCCTGACTTTC
CASSTRQASGANVLTF
>TRBV12-5|.|TRBJ1-3|.|16
TGTGCTAGTGGTTTGGAAGCAGGGGTCTATGGAAACACCATATATTTT
CASGLEAGVYGNTIYF
>TRBV7-2|.|TRBJ2-1|.|14
TGTGCCAGCAGGTTAGGGGCCCTGGGAGGCGAGCAGTTCTTC
CASRLGALGGEQFF
>TRBV2|.|TRBJ2-5|TRBD2|17
TGTGCCAGCACCATACTGCCAACTAGCGGGGGGGGAGAGACCCAGTACTTC
CASTILPTSGGGETQYF
>TRBV4-2|once|TRBJ1-6|.|14
TGTGCCAGCAGCCAAGACGGGAGAAATTCACCCCTCCACTTT
CASSQDGRNSPLHF
>TRBV7-9|.|TRBJ2-2|TRBD2|19
TGTGCCAGCAGCTCCGTGAGGGGGGGACGACTAGCGGTCACCGGGGAGCTGTTTTTT
CASSSVRGGRLAVTGELFF
>TRBV18|.|TRBJ2-1|.|15
TGTGCCAGCTCACCACGGGGCCGGTTAAACAATGAGCAGTTCTTC
CASSPRGRLNNEQFF
>TRBV28|.|TRBJ2-2|TRBD2|17
TGTGCCAGCAGTTTCCCCACTAGCGGGGGGATCACCGGGGAGCTGTTTTTT
CASSFPTSGGITGELFF